The TCR beta chain under discussion was sequenced for a study of glioma-infiltrating T cells. Points from the study as a whole: Only very few CDR3 sequences appeared in both tissue and blood. Non-neoplastic patients had below-expected tissue-blood divergence, while all gliomas exceeded expectation.

This clonotype was counted at least ten times. Its antigen remains unknown. The CDR3 consists of 18 residues. V lost 0 bases and J lost 2, with 21 bases in between. In germline, CDR1 is DFQATT, CDR2 SNEGSKA (reference sequence). TCR alpha and beta CDR3 regions were amplified from RNA using iRepertoire nested multiplex PCR. TCRdb ran MiXCR on the multiplex PCR reads and lists one entry per CDR3 protein. Of under 200,000 distinct CDR3 sequences in the sample, about 47% were seen once. The TCR was taken from a human donor with low-grade glioma or glioblastoma, undergoing nonglioma brain surgery, or in good health (not recorded which). The genes are TRBV20-1 and TRBJ2-3; either TRBD1 or TRBD2 may fit D (5 bases each). The sample consisted of glioma tissue, nonneoplastic brain tissue, or PBMCs (not recorded which). The DNA for the CDR3 is TGCAGTGCTAGAGATCTACTAACGGGGCAGGTGTTCACAGATACGCAGTATTTT. Translation gives CSARDLLTGQVFTDTQYF.